This T cell receptor beta chain was identified during a study of T-cell reconstitution after alpha-beta-depleted transplantation in children. Molecular barcoding with unique molecular identifiers was used for the TCRbeta library. TCRdb passed the PCR reads through MiXCR, listing each CDR3 protein once. Of some 520,000 distinct CDR3 sequences detected, 32% appear once; the ten largest clones hold 2.4%. CDR3 length: 15 residues. Trimming removed 4 bases from V and 2 bases from J, with 14 bases in between. CDR1 MGHDK and CDR2 SYGVNS come from the germline V gene. Sequenced material: PBMCs from the stem cell graft donor, taken from the stem cell graft. This receptor was taken from a human donor who donated a stem cell graft to a child with aplastic anemia. The chain is built from TRBV25-1 and TRBJ2-5; D may be TRBD1 or TRBD2 (5 bases each). For the CDR3, the DNA is TGTGCCAGCAGTGTCCTCGGGGCAGGTCAAGAGACCCAGTACTTC. It specifies CASSVLGAGQETQYF.